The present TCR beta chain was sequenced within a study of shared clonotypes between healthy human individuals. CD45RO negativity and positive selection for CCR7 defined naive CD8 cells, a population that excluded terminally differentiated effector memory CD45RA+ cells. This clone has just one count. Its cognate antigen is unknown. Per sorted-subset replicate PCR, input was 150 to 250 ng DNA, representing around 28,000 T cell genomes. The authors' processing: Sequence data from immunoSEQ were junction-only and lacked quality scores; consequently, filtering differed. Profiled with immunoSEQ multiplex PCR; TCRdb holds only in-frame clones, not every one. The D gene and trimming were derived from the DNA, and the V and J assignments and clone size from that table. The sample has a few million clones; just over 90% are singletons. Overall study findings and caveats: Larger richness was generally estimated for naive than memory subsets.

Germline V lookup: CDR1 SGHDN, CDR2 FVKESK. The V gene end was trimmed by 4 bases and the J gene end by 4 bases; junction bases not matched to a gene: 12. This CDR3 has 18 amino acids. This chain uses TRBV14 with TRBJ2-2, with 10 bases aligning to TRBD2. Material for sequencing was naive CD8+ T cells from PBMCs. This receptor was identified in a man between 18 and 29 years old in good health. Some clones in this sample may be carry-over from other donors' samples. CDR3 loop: CASSPYLAGESSTGELFF. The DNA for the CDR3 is TGTGCCAGCAGCCCGTACCTAGCGGGAGAAAGTAGCACCGGGGAGCTGTTTTTT.